The present T cell receptor beta chain was sequenced within a study of TIL therapy for anti-PD-1-resistant metastatic lung cancer. As for the study in general: Tumor harvest preceded PD-1/PD-L1 blockade, followed by nivolumab treatment. Tumors had a median PD-L1 proportion score of around 6.4%. Tumors carried a median about 1.4 non-synonymous mutations per megabase.

The time point: pre-treatment sample, taken before nivolumab and TIL therapy. As for this clone: The antigen is unknown.

Overall study results and limits: Patients were highly selected, enriched for treatment-naive, never-smoker and oncogene-addicted cases.

The libraries were made with immunoSEQ v3. TCRdb keeps only in-frame clones here, not all; method: immunoSEQ multiplex PCR. This table has approximately 60,000 clones, 73% appearing once. There are 22 residues in the CDR3. CDR1 is MNHNS and CDR2 is SASEGT in the germline V gene. V dropped 1 base and J dropped 2; count of bases not matched to a gene: 18. The source was blood, collected at baseline. This chain joins TRBV6-1 and TRBJ2-3, with 13 bases that match TRBD2. The receptor's source is a person between 25 and 79 years old with non-small cell lung cancer. The CDR3 sequence: CASSEELAGGFLIQINTDTQYF. The CDR3 bases are TGTGCCAGCAGTGAAGAACTAGCGGGAGGGTTTCTCATCCAGATAAACACAGATACGCAGTATTTT.